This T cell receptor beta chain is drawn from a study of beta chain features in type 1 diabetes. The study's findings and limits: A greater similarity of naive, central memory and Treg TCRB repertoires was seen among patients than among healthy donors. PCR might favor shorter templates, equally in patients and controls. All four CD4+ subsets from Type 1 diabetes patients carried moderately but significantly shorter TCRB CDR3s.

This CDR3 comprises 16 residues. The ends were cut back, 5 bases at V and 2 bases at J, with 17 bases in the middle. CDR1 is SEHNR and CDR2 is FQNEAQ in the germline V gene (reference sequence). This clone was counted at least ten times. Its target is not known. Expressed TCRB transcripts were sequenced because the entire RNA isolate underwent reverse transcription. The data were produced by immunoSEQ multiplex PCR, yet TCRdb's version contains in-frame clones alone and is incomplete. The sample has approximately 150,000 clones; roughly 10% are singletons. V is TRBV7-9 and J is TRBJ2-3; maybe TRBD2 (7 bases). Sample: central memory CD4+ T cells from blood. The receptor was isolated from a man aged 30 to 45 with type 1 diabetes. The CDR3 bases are TGTGCCAGCAGCCCCACGGGGGGCCAAACCACAGATACGCAGTATTTT. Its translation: CASSPTGGQTTDTQYF.